A single sample is the source of the 32 T cell receptor beta chains below, sequenced in a study of early T cells in non-severe SARS-CoV-2 infection. TCRdb re-called the 5' RACE reads with MiXCR, one entry per CDR3 protein. The table lists over 70,000 distinct CDR3 sequences, approximately 14% of them singletons. The sequenced sample was whole blood. The source of these receptors is an adult who was a healthcare worker with PCR-confirmed SARS-CoV-2 infection or an uninfected control (not recorded which).

The sample holds a few counts of this clonotype. This chain connects TRBV29-1 to TRBJ2-4, with a weak D call TRBD2 (5 bases). This CDR3 is built from 12 residues. Germline assignment: CDR1 SQVTM and CDR2 ANQGSEA. Trimming pared 6 bases from V and 8 bases from J, leaving 14 bases between. The CDR3 here is CSVTSTGDIQYF. The CDR3 DNA sequence: TGCAGCGTAACTTCGACCGGGGACATTCAGTACTTC.

Comment on this clonotype: The junction differs from germline at one of its ends, possibly a read error. This chain links TRBV27 with TRBJ1-3, with TRBD1 matching 8 bases. CDR3 length equals 15 residues. The germline CDR1 and CDR2 sequences are MNHEY and SMNVEV (reference sequence). DNA of the CDR3: TGTGCCAGCAGTACTGACAGGGGCTCTGAAAACACCATATATTTT. It codes for CASSTDRGSENTIYF.

V is TRBV2 and J is TRBJ2-7, with D perhaps TRBD1 (5 bases). Trimming shortened V by 7 bases and J by 4 bases, and 26 bases separated the two germline ends. The CDR3 runs 17 residues. CDR1 and CDR2 (germline): SNHLY, FYNNEI. DNA for the CDR3: TGTGCCAGCAAAAACAGGCCTAAGTCTGTTTTTGCGTACGAGCAGTACTTC. Its translation: CASKNRPKSVFAYEQYF.

This clonotype was picked up a small number of times. J is TRBJ1-6 and V is TRBV20-1; weak D call: TRBD1 (5 bases). V was shortened by 6 bases and J by 3 bases, with 12 bases between the two germline ends. CDR3 length: 14 residues. Germline-derived CDR1 and CDR2 are DFQATT and SNEGSKA (reference sequence). The CDR3 reads CSAAGPGYNSPLHF. CDR3 nucleotide sequence: TGCAGTGCGGCAGGGCCGGGCTATAATTCACCCCTCCACTTT.

The sample holds a few counts of this clonotype. The V and J genes are TRBV9 and TRBJ1-1, with D possibly being TRBD1 (6 bases). V was pared by 4 bases and J by 0 bases, with 28 bases between. The CDR3 spans 20 residues. Looked up from germline, CDR1 is SGDLS and CDR2 is YYNGEE. The DNA of the CDR3 is TGTGCCAGCAGCTCGCGGGGGCATTTAACAGGCCCGACTTTGAACACTGAAGCTTTCTTT. It specifies CASSSRGHLTGPTLNTEAFF.

The V call is TRBV20-1, the J call TRBJ2-7; TRBD1 aligns across 7 bases. V lost 4 bases, J lost 5 bases, and 14 bases stayed unmatched. The CDR3 runs to 15 residues. The germline CDR1 and CDR2 sequences are DFQATT and SNEGSKA (reference sequence). The CDR3 region has the DNA TGCAGTGCTACTCTCGGGACAGCTCAACCCCACGAGCAGTACTTC. This encodes CSATLGTAQPHEQYF.

The chain recombines TRBV29-1 with TRBJ2-7; possibly TRBD1 or TRBD2 for D (5 bases each). The germline V gene encodes CDR1 SQVTM and CDR2 ANQGSEA. The CDR3 runs 13 residues. Trimming shortened V by 5 bases and J by 7 bases, and 18 bases separated the two germline ends. The CDR3: CSVSGGSWGEQYF. The CDR3 region has the DNA TGCAGCGTTTCTGGGGGATCCTGGGGAGAGCAGTACTTC.

The chain links TRBV12-3 or TRBV12-4 to TRBJ2-1, with 13 bases that match TRBD2. Unmatched junction bases numbered 7, after V lost 2 bases and J lost 12 bases. The CDR3 consists of 15 residues. CDR3 in DNA: TGTGCCAGCAGTTTACGGACTAGCGGGAGTGCGGGGCAGTTCTTC. Its protein is CASSLRTSGSAGQFF.

The rearrangement uses TRBV19 and TRBJ2-1; D is ambiguous. Germline loops: CDR1 LNHDA, CDR2 SQIVND (reference sequence). This CDR3 is built from 11 residues. Deletions cut 7 bases from V and 6 bases from J, with 7 bases between. The CDR3 nucleotides read TGTGCCAGTACCGACCTCAATGAGCAGTTCTTC. Protein product: CASTDLNEQFF.

The gene calls are TRBV28 and TRBJ2-5; 10 bases are a match to TRBD2. V gave up 5 bases and J gave up 5 bases; unmatched junction bases: 14. Germline CDR1 and CDR2: MDHEN and SYDVKM. The CDR3 covers 17 residues. The CDR3 reads CASSPRLAGRPRETQYF. The CDR3 bases are TGTGCCAGCAGTCCTAGACTAGCGGGCAGGCCGCGGGAGACCCAGTACTTC.

This chain links TRBV28 with TRBJ2-1; 9 bases align to TRBD1. Germline-derived CDR1 and CDR2 are MDHEN and SYDVKM. The CDR3 runs to 14 residues. After removal of 11 bases from V and 7 bases from J, the junction contained 12 bases not matched to a gene. The DNA of the CDR3 is TGTGCCGCGATAGGGGGACAGGGTAGAAATGAGCAGTTCTTC. It translates to CAAIGGQGRNEQFF.

This clonotype showed up many times. The J gene is TRBJ1-1, the V gene TRBV7-8, with 7 bases aligning to TRBD1. With 4 bases clipped from V and 1 base from J, the junction kept 3 bases outside the gene matches. Germline V lookup: CDR1 SGHVS, CDR2 FQNEAQ. This CDR3 comprises 14 residues. CDR3 coding DNA: TGTGCCAGCAGCTCGGGACAGCCGAACACTGAAGCTTTCTTT. Protein: CASSSGQPNTEAFF.

The gene calls are TRBV7-9 and TRBJ2-6; D is unclear. V dropped 3 bases and J dropped 2 bases, with 8 bases sitting between them. Germline lookup yields CDR1 SEHNR and CDR2 FQNEAQ (reference sequence). The CDR3 covers 15 residues. The CDR3 loop is CASSFHPTGANVLTF. The DNA of the CDR3 is TGTGCCAGCAGCTTTCACCCGACTGGGGCCAACGTCCTGACTTTC. The variable domain in full, completed from reference TRBV7-9 and TRBJ2-6, reads DTGVSQNPRHKITKRGQNVTFRCDPISEHNRLYWYRQTLGQGPEFLTYFQNEAQLEKSRLLSDRFSAERPKGSFSTLEIQRTEQGDSAMYLCASSFHPTGANVLTFGAGSRLTVL.

The chain employs TRBV6-6 and TRBJ2-1; 8 nucleotides agree with TRBD2. The CDR3 has 15 amino acids. V was pared by 5 bases and J by 8 bases, with 11 bases of the junction left unmatched. Germline V gene sequence: CDR1 MNHNY, CDR2 SVGAGI (reference sequence). This chain's CDR3 is CASSLSSGSKDEQFF. The CDR3 nucleotides read TGTGCCAGCAGTCTTTCCAGCGGGAGTAAGGATGAGCAGTTCTTC.

This clonotype turned up a few times. The chain links TRBV27 to TRBJ2-7, with 10 bases aligning to TRBD1. The germline gives CDR1 MNHEY, CDR2 SMNVEV (reference sequence). The CDR3 is 13 amino acids. Trimming removed 6 bases from V and 7 bases from J; junction bases left unmatched: 6. The CDR3 DNA follows: TGTGCCAGCAGCCGGGACAGGGGTTGGGAGCAGTACTTC. Residues: CASSRDRGWEQYF.

The rearrangement links TRBV18 to TRBJ1-1; 9 nucleotides match TRBD1. The CDR3 totals 17 residues. Germline V lookup: CDR1 KGHSH, CDR2 LQKENI. The J segment lost 0 bases and the V segment lost 3 bases, leaving 8 bases of the junction unmatched. In DNA form, the CDR3 reads TGTGCCAGCTCACCGGGACAGGGAATTATCATGAACACTGAAGCTTTCTTT. Its protein product is CASSPGQGIIMNTEAFF.

This rearrangement joins TRBV5-4 to TRBJ2-7; 9 bases line up with TRBD2. The length of the CDR3 is 15 residues. From germline, CDR1 is SGHNT and CDR2 YYREEE (reference sequence). Unmatched junction bases numbered 12, after V lost 4 bases and J lost 7 bases. The CDR3 coding sequence is TGTGCCAGCAGCCGTACCGGGACTAGCAAAGAGGAGCAGTACTTC. Protein: CASSRTGTSKEEQYF. The whole variable domain, filled in from reference TRBV5-4 and TRBJ2-7, reads ETGVTQSPTHLIKTRGQQVTLRCSSQSGHNTVSWYQQALGQGPQFIFQYYREEENGRGNFPPRFSGLQFPNYSSELNVNALELDDSALYLCASSRTGTSKEEQYFGPGTRLTVT.

CDR3 amino acids: CASSLWAFGTEAFF. The CDR3 region has the DNA TGTGCCAGCAGCTTGTGGGCATTTGGCACTGAAGCTTTCTTT. J is TRBJ1-1 and V is TRBV11-1; no reliable D call. V lost 3 bases, J lost 4 bases, and 12 bases lay in between. The CDR3 has 14 residues. Germline V CDR1 and CDR2: SGHAT, FQDESV (reference sequence).

Concerning this clonotype itself: Possible read error: a much larger clone is one base away. The V and J genes are TRBV7-9 and TRBJ2-2, with D unclear. V was pared by 2 bases and J by 0 bases, with 10 bases between. CDR3 size: 16 residues. Per germline, CDR1 SEHNR and CDR2 FQNEAQ (reference sequence). The CDR3 is CASSLRQSPNTGELFF. The CDR3 DNA reads as TGTGCCAGCAGCTTAAGGCAGAGCCCGAACACCGGGGAGCTGTTTTTT.

The chain couples TRBV29-1 to TRBJ1-4; maybe TRBD1 (5 bases). Germline values: CDR1 SQVTM, CDR2 ANQGSEA. The CDR3 sequence is 10 residues long. Trimming removed 7 bases from V and 6 bases from J, with 6 bases in between. The CDR3 loop reads CSGGDEKLFF. In DNA form, the CDR3 reads TGCAGCGGGGGGGATGAAAAACTGTTTTTT. Using reference TRBV29-1 and TRBJ1-4 for the parts outside the CDR3, the full variable domain is SAVISQKPSRDICQRGTSLTIQCQVDSQVTMMFWYRQQPGQSLTLIATANQGSEATYESGFVIDKFPISRPNLTFSTLTVSNMSPEDSSIYLCSGGDEKLFFGSGTQLSVL.

This clonotype appeared a few times. This chain uses TRBV2 with TRBJ2-7; D is unresolved. Trimming stripped 4 bases from V and 0 bases from J, with 7 bases between. Per germline, CDR1 SNHLY and CDR2 FYNNEI. CDR3 size: 13 residues. This CDR3 reads CASSAINSYEQYF. CDR3 in DNA: TGTGCCAGCAGTGCAATCAACTCCTACGAGCAGTACTTC.

The chain carries TRBV25-1 and TRBJ1-1; TRBD1 matches at 7 bases. The CDR3 is 16 amino acids. Germline V gene data show CDR1 as MGHDK and CDR2 as SYGVNS. V lost 4 bases to trimming and J lost 6 bases; unmatched junction nucleotides: 14. The CDR3 spells CASSGRRDSRVPEAFF. CDR3 DNA: TGTGCCAGCAGTGGGCGCCGGGACAGTCGTGTCCCTGAAGCTTTCTTT.

This clonotype was detected a few times. V gene TRBV11-3 combines with J gene TRBJ2-1; D remains ambiguous. The CDR3 contains 13 residues. Trimming stripped 2 bases from V and 2 bases from J, with 4 bases between. Germline V lookup: CDR1 SGHNT, CDR2 YENEEA. The CDR3 nucleotides read TGTGCCAGCAGCTTAACCCCCTACAATGAGCAGTTCTTC. It yields the protein CASSLTPYNEQFF. The full variable domain, completed using reference TRBV11-3 and TRBJ2-1, is EAGVVQSPRYKIIEKKQPVAFWCNPISGHNTLYWYLQNLGQGPELLIRYENEEAVDDSQLPKDRFSAERLKGVDSTLKIQPAELGDSAVYLCASSLTPYNEQFFGPGTRLTVL.

This clonotype was detected a few times. The chain joins TRBV29-1 to TRBJ2-7; TRBD2 aligns across 8 bases. CDR1 is SQVTM, CDR2 ANQGSEA, per germline. Losses at the gene ends were 8 bases for V and 2 bases for J; bases not matched to a gene: 8. This CDR3 contains 13 residues. Here the CDR3 DNA reads TGCAGCATCGGGGGGGCGCCCACCTACGAGCAGTACTTC. It yields the protein CSIGGAPTYEQYF.

This clonotype was detected ten times or more. The chain carries TRBV5-1 and TRBJ1-5; D is ambiguous. CDR1 is SGHRS and CDR2 is YFSETQ in the germline V gene. The CDR3 has 15 amino acids. Trimming took 4 bases from V and 0 from J, leaving 11 bases between them. CDR3 sequence: CASSLIGDSNQPQHF. The CDR3 bases are TGCGCCAGCAGCCTTATAGGCGATAGCAATCAGCCCCAGCATTTT.

V and J are TRBV15 and TRBJ1-6, with D unclear. The CDR3 runs 14 residues. From germline, CDR1 is LNHNV and CDR2 YYDKDF (reference sequence). V was clipped by 2 bases and J by 0 bases, with 2 bases between them. CDR3 region: CATSRSSYNSPLHF. The CDR3 DNA reads as TGTGCCACCAGCAGATCCTCCTATAATTCACCCCTCCACTTT.

The rearrangement links TRBV11-2 to TRBJ2-7; D is unresolved. With 2 bases removed from V and 7 bases from J, the gap between germline ends came to 6 bases. Per the germline V gene, CDR1 is SGHAT and CDR2 is FQNNGV. This CDR3 region has 11 residues. CDR3 in DNA: TGTGCCAGCAGCTTACTTGGGGAGCAGTACTTC. Translating it yields CASSLLGEQYF.

In its sample, this clonotype was seen a few times. The V call is TRBV29-1, the J call TRBJ2-1, with D hard to call. The germline V gene has CDR1 SQVTM and CDR2 ANQGSEA. This CDR3 spans 13 amino acids. Trimming took off 1 base at V and 0 bases at J, with 4 bases between the two ends. The CDR3 coding sequence is TGCAGCGTTGAAGCCTACTCCTACAATGAGCAGTTCTTC. Amino acids: CSVEAYSYNEQFF.

The chain carries TRBV20-1 and TRBJ2-7, with D perhaps TRBD1 (6 bases). This CDR3 region has 12 residues. V lost 0 bases and J 6 bases, leaving 9 bases between the germline ends. From germline, CDR1 is DFQATT and CDR2 SNEGSKA (reference sequence). CDR3 protein: CSARDTGFEQYF. DNA for the CDR3: TGCAGTGCTAGAGATACAGGGTTCGAGCAGTACTTC.

The chain couples TRBV2 to TRBJ2-2, with D perhaps given as TRBD1 or TRBD2 (5 bases each). In germline, CDR1 is SNHLY, CDR2 FYNNEI. CDR3 size: 16 residues. V lost 4 bases to trimming and J lost 2 bases, with 14 bases between them. The CDR3: CASSVGVGGNTGELFF. The CDR3 DNA follows: TGTGCCAGCAGTGTAGGGGTAGGAGGTAACACCGGGGAGCTGTTTTTT.

This clonotype turned up a few times. The J gene is TRBJ2-7, the V gene TRBV4-2, with D perhaps matching TRBD2 (6 bases). The V gene lost 3 bases and the J gene lost 4 bases, with 19 bases spanning the gap. CDR1 is LGHNA and CDR2 is YNFKEQ in the germline V gene. The CDR3 runs 16 residues. CDR3 sequence (DNA): TGTGCCAGCAGCCACCCCGAAAGGGAGGAGCATTACGAGCAGTACTTC. It specifies CASSHPEREEHYEQYF.

The chain links TRBV12-3 or TRBV12-4 to TRBJ2-1, with D perhaps TRBD2 (5 bases). The CDR3 contains 13 residues. Trimming removed 3 bases at V and 4 bases at J, with 7 bases between. CDR3 protein: CASSLEEYNEQFF. The CDR3 DNA reads as TGTGCCAGCAGTTTGGAGGAATACAATGAGCAGTTCTTC.